Following are 7 T cell receptor beta chains from one sample sequenced in a study of blood T cell repertoires in COVID-19. The table came from immunoSEQ multiplex PCR; TCRdb's copy has only in-frame clones and leaves some out. The table includes 240,000 or so clones, approximately 85% detected once. Sequencing used peripheral blood. The receptors shown here come from a woman aged 55-75 years with active or convalescent COVID-19.

The chain couples TRBV5-6 to TRBJ1-2, with D possibly matching TRBD1 (5 bases). Per germline, CDR1 SGHDT and CDR2 YYEEEE. Deletions cut 0 bases from V and 4 bases from J, with 13 bases between. The CDR3 covers 15 residues. The CDR3 sequence is CASSLAGHIVYGYTF. The CDR3 DNA reads as TGTGCCAGCAGCTTGGCAGGGCACATAGTCTATGGCTACACCTTC.

This clone came up once. The chain carries TRBV19 and TRBJ1-4; 8 nucleotides align to TRBD1. The CDR3 consists of 15 residues. Germline assignment: CDR1 LNHDA and CDR2 SQIVND (reference sequence). The V segment lost 7 bases and the J segment 5 bases; nucleotides outside the gene matches: 9. CDR3 DNA sequence: TGTGCCAGTAACGGCAGGGGGCGAGGGAATGAAAAACTGTTTTTT. Translated, it gives CASNGRGRGNEKLFF.

The rearrangement uses TRBV18 and TRBJ1-3; D might be TRBD1 (5 bases). V was pared by 3 bases and J by 4 bases, with 13 bases between. CDR1 and CDR2 (germline): KGHSH, LQKENI. The CDR3 sequence is 15 residues long. CDR3 DNA sequence: TGTGCCAGCTCACCGGCCCAGGGCGGCGGAAACACCATATATTTT. As protein: CASSPAQGGGNTIYF.

This clone was observed a single time. At the DNA level, this CDR3 is encoded by other sequences in the same sample as well. J is TRBJ1-1 and V is TRBV11-2; TRBD1 agrees at 9 bases. The CDR3 extends over 15 amino acids. V trimming: 5 bases; J trimming: 1 base; junction bases outside the gene matches: 5. Germline V CDR1 and CDR2: SGHAT, FQNNGV. The CDR3 sequence: CASSLRTGANTEAFF. CDR3 coding DNA: TGTGCCAGCAGCCTTAGGACAGGGGCGAACACTGAAGCTTTCTTT.

The chain carries TRBV2 and TRBJ1-4, with no clear D. Germline V CDR1 and CDR2: SNHLY, FYNNEI. This CDR3 is built from 15 residues. V lost 3 bases and J lost 7, with 15 bases in between. CDR3 amino acids: CASSERLLNGEKLFF. The CDR3 coding sequence is TGTGCCAGCAGTGAGCGTCTCTTAAACGGTGAAAAACTGTTTTTT.

The chain combines TRBV5-1 with TRBJ2-3, with 8 bases lining up with TRBD2. V shed 4 bases, J shed 3 bases, and the junction held 7 bases outside the gene matches. The CDR3 runs to 15 residues. Germline V gene data show CDR1 as SGHRS and CDR2 as YFSETQ. CDR3 residues: CASSPGRGVTDTQYF. CDR3 bases: TGCGCCAGCAGCCCCGGGAGGGGGGTGACAGATACGCAGTATTTT. Full variable domain (missing parts from reference TRBV5-1 and TRBJ2-3): KAGVTQTPRYLIKTRGQQVTLSCSPISGHRSVSWYQQTPGQGLQFLFEYFSETQRNKGNFPGRFSGRQFSNSRSEMNVSTLELGDSALYLCASSPGRGVTDTQYFGPGTRLTVL.

The rearrangement uses TRBV23-1 and TRBJ1-2; D may be TRBD1 (5 bases). TRBV23-1 qualifies as an ORF whose function is uncertain. This CDR3 comprises 14 residues. V lost 6 bases, J lost 0 bases, and 11 bases lay in between. The DNA for the CDR3 is TGCGCCAGCAGGCGGACGACAGCTAACTATGGCTACACCTTC. Protein sequence: CASRRTTANYGYTF.